This T cell receptor beta chain was captured in a study of OX40 agonist ivuxolimab in advanced cancers. Turning to the study itself: Every 2 weeks, patients got intravenous ivuxolimab at one of six dose levels (0.01-10 mg/kg).

Autoimmune disease history or systemic immunosuppression led to patients being barred. TCRdb's copy holds only in-frame clones and misses some; the assay was immunoSEQ multiplex PCR. The sample lists 70,000 to 95,000 clones, roughly 90% occurring once. Overall study findings and caveats: CD4+ and CD8+ blood T cells expanded clonally by week 6 at 0.1 to 3.0 mg/kg. CD4+ T cells averaged fewer expanded clones than CD8+ T cells.

Per the germline V gene, CDR1 is SEHNR and CDR2 is FQNEAQ (reference sequence). V dropped 4 bases and J dropped 1; count of bases not matched to a gene: 4. The length of the CDR3 is 17 residues. This clone was seen a single time. As yet, its antigen is unknown. This specimen was CD4+ or CD8+ T cells sorted from blood, taken in a trial of the OX40 agonist ivuxolimab. This clonotype was sampled from an adult with an advanced solid tumor such as melanoma, head and neck, liver or kidney cancer. The chain employs TRBV7-9 and TRBJ2-6; 10 nucleotides agree with TRBD1. The CDR3, as DNA: TGTGCCAGCAGCTCGGGACAGGGGTATTCTGGGGCCAACGTCCTGACTTTC. This sequence encodes CASSSGQGYSGANVLTF.